There are a few counts of the clone carrying this T cell receptor (beta chain). Antigen specificity is unknown. The data are from a study of blood T cells in healthy people across ages. Findings and caveats of the study: It was found that TCR beta diversity correlated strongly with the percentage of naive T cells. Roughly linearly, TCR beta diversity per million T cells fell as age increased.

Each sample provided at least 5 micrograms of extracted total RNA. Primed by a sample-barcoded 5' primer and a J-beta primer mix, a second PCR proceeded for about 7 to 12 cycles. Each of the cDNA molecules was tagged by a template-switch adaptor with 12 random nucleotides. One entry per CDR3 protein, called by TCRdb with MiXCR from the 5' RACE reads. There are over a million distinct CDR3 sequences in the sample; around 42% occur only once, and roughly 7.7% lies in the top ten. This CDR3 spans 13 amino acids. The J segment lost 6 bases and the V segment lost 6 bases, leaving 10 bases of the junction unmatched. Germline loops: CDR1 DFQATT, CDR2 SNEGSKA (reference sequence).

Sequenced: blood. This clonotype was sampled from a young woman in good health. J is TRBJ2-7 and V is TRBV20-1, with TRBD2 matching over 8 bases. The CDR3: CSAWRGADSEQYF. The DNA of the CDR3 is TGCAGTGCCTGGCGGGGGGCAGATTCCGAGCAGTACTTC.